Sequencing of this T cell receptor beta chain was carried out in a study of shared clonotypes between healthy human individuals. For the study at large: The study enrolled two women and three men aged 18 to 49.

Concerning this clone: Its cognate antigen is unknown.

Genomic DNA per cell subset filled all wells of several immunoSEQ plates. Assay used: immunoSEQ multiplex PCR; TCRdb lists only in-frame clones, some missing. The sample shows fewer than 850,000 clones, about 92% of them seen only once. The germline CDR1 and CDR2 sequences are LGHNA and YNFKEQ. V lost 3 bases to trimming and J lost 7 bases, with 13 bases between them. The CDR3 spans 15 residues. Whole-study findings and limits: Rarefaction demonstrated incomplete sorted-subset sequencing despite large depth. Clonotypes not shared had lower generation probabilities than those common to all four donors.

The sequence derives from a man between 18 and 29 years old in good health. Some clones in this sample may be carry-over from other donors' samples. Sequenced: memory CD8+ T cells from PBMCs. Stated subset: CD45RO+ cells pooled with CCR7-negative TemRA cells. The J gene is TRBJ1-6, the V gene TRBV4-2, with a possible D match to TRBD1 (5 bases). CDR3 loop: CASSHAGPGNSPLHF. The CDR3 nucleotides read TGTGCCAGCAGCCACGCAGGGCCGGGCAATTCACCCCTCCACTTT.